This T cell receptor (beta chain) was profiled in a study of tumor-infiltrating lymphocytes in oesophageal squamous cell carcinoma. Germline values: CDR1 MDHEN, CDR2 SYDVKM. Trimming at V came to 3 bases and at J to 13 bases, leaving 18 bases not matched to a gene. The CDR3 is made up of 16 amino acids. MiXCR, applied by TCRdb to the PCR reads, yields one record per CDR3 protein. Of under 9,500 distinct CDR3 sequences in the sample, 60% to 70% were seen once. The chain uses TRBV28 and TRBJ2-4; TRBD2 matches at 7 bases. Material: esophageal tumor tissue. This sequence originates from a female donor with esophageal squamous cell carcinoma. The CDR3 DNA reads TGTGCCAGCAGTTTCTTGAGGGAGGGCCTCGGGGATACGCAGTACTTC. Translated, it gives CASSFLREGLGDTQYF.